The 3 T cell receptor beta chains given below trace back to one sample, sequenced in a study of T cells in Graves' hyperthyroidism and ophthalmopathy. From RNA transcripts, TCR beta CDR3 regions were amplified. The HTBI primer set was used in a first-round RT-PCR of the TCR CDR3. Using its own MiXCR run on the multiplex PCR reads, TCRdb lists one record per CDR3 protein. The table has 300,000 to 350,000 distinct CDR3 sequences, 16% seen once. The sample consisted of blood. The receptors here all came from a man aged 25 to 40 with Graves' hyperthyroidism.

This clonotype showed up just a few times. The genes are TRBV7-2 and TRBJ2-7, with 9 positions matching TRBD2. The CDR3 is 13 residues long. Trimming at V came to 9 bases and at J to 3 bases, leaving 6 bases not matched to a gene. Germline-derived CDR1 and CDR2 are SGHTA and FQGNSA. The CDR3 sequence is CASSGRMSYEQYF. DNA for the CDR3: TGTGCCAGTAGCGGGAGAATGAGCTACGAGCAGTACTTC.

The rearrangement links TRBV11-2 to TRBJ1-4; 8 bases match TRBD1. V lost 5 bases to trimming and J lost 6 bases; unmatched junction nucleotides: 8. Germline values: CDR1 SGHAT, CDR2 FQNNGV. CDR3 length: 15 residues. The DNA of the CDR3 is TGTGCCAGCAGCAATCCAGACAGGGGCGATGAAAAACTGTTTTTT. This codes for CASSNPDRGDEKLFF.

In its sample, this clonotype was seen many times. This rearrangement joins TRBV7-9 to TRBJ2-1; TRBD2 agrees at 13 bases. The CDR3 spans 18 residues. CDR1 SEHNR and CDR2 FQNEAQ come from the germline V gene (reference sequence). J was trimmed by 0 bases and V by 6 bases; bases with no gene match: 8. The CDR3 DNA reads as TGTGCCAGCAGGCCCGGGACTAGCGGGATAAGCTCCTACAATGAGCAGTTCTTC. Protein sequence: CASRPGTSGISSYNEQFF.